The 30 T cell receptor beta chains presented below share a single source sample, sequenced in a study of T cell responses to AZD1222 COVID-19 vaccine. Clones were sequenced by immunoSEQ multiplex PCR, and TCRdb holds only the in-frame ones, with some missing. The sample gives some 79,000 clones, roughly 88% of which show up once; 3.4% is in the top ten. The input for sequencing was peripheral blood, taken 28 days after the second AZD1222 dose. The receptors derive from an adult who received the AZD1222 COVID-19 vaccine.

This clone was seen only once. The chain uses TRBV7-2 and TRBJ2-7; TRBD1 agrees at 8 bases. Germline V gene lookup returns CDR1 SGHTA and CDR2 FQGNSA. The CDR3 totals 14 residues. The ends lost 2 bases at V and 6 bases at J; junction bases unmatched: 6. The DNA for the CDR3 is TGTGCCAGCAGCTTATGGACAGGGACGGGCGAGCAGTACTTC. Protein sequence: CASSLWTGTGEQYF.

A single count supports this clone. CDR3 sequence (DNA): TGTGCCAGCCAGGGGACAGGACTCGAAAAACTGTTTTTT. Translated, it gives CASQGTGLEKLFF. J is TRBJ1-4 and V is TRBV28; the match to TRBD1 covers 8 bases. This CDR3 has 13 amino acids. After removal of 8 bases from V and 8 bases from J, the junction contained 7 bases not matched to a gene. The germline gives CDR1 MDHEN, CDR2 SYDVKM.

This clone was seen a few times. V gene TRBV9 combines with J gene TRBJ1-3; 8 positions match TRBD1. V shed 3 bases, J shed 4 bases, and the junction held 6 bases outside the gene matches. The CDR3 is made up of 15 amino acids. Per germline, CDR1 SGDLS and CDR2 YYNGEE. The CDR3 DNA reads as TGTGCCAGCAGCGCGTCGACAGGGGACGGAAACACCATATATTTT. Protein product: CASSASTGDGNTIYF.

This chain links TRBV7-2 with TRBJ2-1; D is possibly TRBD1 (6 bases). CDR3 length: 14 amino acids. Trimming shortened V by 9 bases and J by 10 bases, and 22 bases separated the two germline ends. Germline V CDR1 and CDR2: SGHTA, FQGNSA. The CDR3 region has the DNA TGTGCCAGTAAGACAGGACAAGAAAGGGGGGAGCAGTTCTTC. It is translated as CASKTGQERGEQFF.

V gene TRBV28 combines with J gene TRBJ1-6; D is ambiguous. V lost 3 bases, J lost 7 bases, and 10 bases lay in between. The germline V gene has CDR1 MDHEN and CDR2 SYDVKM. This CDR3 has 14 residues. The CDR3 sequence is CASSFPSYNSPLHF. The CDR3 DNA follows: TGTGCCAGCAGTTTCCCCAGCTACAATTCACCCCTCCACTTT.

The chain links TRBV2 to TRBJ2-7; D perhaps matches TRBD1 (5 bases). The ends were cut back, 6 bases at V and 2 bases at J, with 11 bases in the middle. Germline loops: CDR1 SNHLY, CDR2 FYNNEI. The length of the CDR3 is 13 residues. CDR3 region: CASRADSTYEQYF. CDR3 DNA: TGTGCCAGCAGGGCAGACAGCACCTACGAGCAGTACTTC.

This chain's CDR3 is CASSLVSNQPQHF. As DNA, the CDR3 is TGTGCCAGCAGTTTAGTTAGCAATCAGCCCCAGCATTTT. The gene calls are TRBV28 and TRBJ1-5; D not certain. V was pared by 2 bases and J by 0 bases, with 2 bases between. The germline V gene has CDR1 MDHEN and CDR2 SYDVKM. This CDR3 is built from 13 residues.

The chain carries TRBV28 and TRBJ2-1; possibly TRBD1 for D (6 bases). This CDR3 region has 16 residues. The germline CDR1 and CDR2 sequences are MDHEN and SYDVKM. V gave up 4 bases and J gave up 5 bases, with 18 bases separating them. CDR3 DNA sequence: TGTGCCAGCAGTTCCTATTTCGGGACACCAAACAATGAGCAGTTCTTC. It translates to CASSSYFGTPNNEQFF.

CDR3 bases: TGTGCCAGCAGTGGACAATACACTGAAGCTTTCTTT. Translating it yields CASSGQYTEAFF. This chain connects TRBV12-3 or TRBV12-4 to TRBJ1-1, with D possibly being TRBD1 (5 bases). The V end was cut by 5 bases, the J end by 3 bases, with 7 bases between. The CDR3 length is 12 residues.

V is TRBV5-4 and J is TRBJ2-1; 7 bases line up with TRBD1. The CDR3 is made up of 13 amino acids. V shed 6 bases, J shed 8 bases, and the junction held 8 bases outside the gene matches. The germline gives CDR1 SGHNT, CDR2 YYREEE (reference sequence). The CDR3 loop reads CASMTTGADEQFF. The CDR3, as DNA: TGTGCCAGCATGACCACAGGGGCGGATGAGCAGTTCTTC.

CDR3: CSAEKETQYF. DNA of the CDR3: TGCAGTGCGGAGAAAGAGACCCAGTACTTC. V gene TRBV20-1 combines with J gene TRBJ2-5, with D unresolved. CDR1 and CDR2 (germline): DFQATT, SNEGSKA (reference sequence). Trimming cost V 6 bases and J 3 bases, with 5 bases left between them. The CDR3 is 10 amino acids.

The rearrangement uses TRBV5-8 and TRBJ2-1; 12 nucleotides align to TRBD2. The CDR3 sequence is 15 residues long. Germline V CDR1 and CDR2: SGHTS, YDEGEE. Unmatched junction bases numbered 2, after V lost 0 bases and J lost 7 bases. The CDR3 reads CASSLGTSGINEQFF. Written as DNA, the CDR3 is TGTGCCAGCAGCTTGGGGACTAGCGGGATTAATGAGCAGTTCTTC.

This clone was seen just once. The genes are TRBV12-3 or TRBV12-4 and TRBJ1-3; D possibly corresponds to TRBD1 (6 bases). This CDR3 spans 13 amino acids. V lost 3 bases to trimming and J lost 6 bases, with 9 bases between them. In DNA, the CDR3 is TGTGCCAGCAGTTTCGGACAGCTAAACACCATATATTTT. Amino acid sequence: CASSFGQLNTIYF.

J is TRBJ1-1 and V is TRBV7-8; unclear D gene. Germline CDR1 and CDR2: SGHVS and FQNEAQ. The CDR3 length is 15 residues. Trimming left V 2 bases short and J 1 base short, with 11 bases between. The CDR3 sequence is CASSLRILSNTEAFF. CDR3 sequence (DNA): TGTGCCAGCAGCTTAAGGATACTTTCGAACACTGAAGCTTTCTTT.

The rearrangement uses TRBV9 and TRBJ2-2; possible D gene TRBD2, 6 bases. The CDR3 is made up of 15 amino acids. Deletions cut 4 bases from V and 5 bases from J, with 15 bases between. Germline CDR1 SGDLS, CDR2 YYNGEE. DNA for the CDR3: TGTGCCAGCAGCCACGGAGGGCCGGGGACCGGGGAGCTGTTTTTT. The encoded protein is CASSHGGPGTGELFF.

DNA of the CDR3: TGTGCCACCATGGAGTCGGGCACAGATACGCAGTATTTT. Protein sequence: CATMESGTDTQYF. The chain recombines TRBV24-1 with TRBJ2-3; the D is unclear. Germline CDR1 KGHDR, CDR2 SFDVKD. The CDR3 extends over 13 amino acids. V shed 8 bases and J shed 1 base, with 9 bases lying between them.

The rearrangement links TRBV28 to TRBJ1-5, with 9 nucleotides matching TRBD1. The germline CDR1 and CDR2 sequences are MDHEN and SYDVKM. The CDR3 spans 16 residues. J was trimmed by 6 bases and V by 0 bases; bases with no gene match: 6. CDR3 protein: CASSLWGDREGQPQHF. CDR3 nucleotides: TGTGCCAGCAGTTTATGGGGGGACAGGGAGGGTCAGCCCCAGCATTTT.

This sequence joins TRBV5-1 and TRBJ1-5; TRBD1 matches 9 bases. The CDR3 spans 14 residues. CDR1 is SGHRS and CDR2 is YFSETQ in the germline V gene. The V gene end was trimmed by 3 bases and the J gene end by 6 bases; junction bases not matched to a gene: 4. The CDR3, as DNA: TGCGCCAGCAGCTCCGGACAGGGGAGTCAGCCCCAGCATTTT. Translating it yields CASSSGQGSQPQHF.

V gene TRBV7-3 combines with J gene TRBJ1-2; 10 positions match TRBD1. In germline, CDR1 is SGHTA, CDR2 FQGTGA. The ends lost 5 bases at V and 1 base at J; junction bases unmatched: 4. The CDR3 is made up of 15 amino acids. CDR3 coding DNA: TGTGCCAGCAGCACGACAGGGGGCGATAACTATGGCTACACCTTC. This encodes CASSTTGGDNYGYTF. Variable domain in full (rest from reference TRBV7-3 and TRBJ1-2): GAGVSQTPSNKVTEKGKYVELRCDPISGHTALYWYRQSLGQGPEFLIYFQGTGAADDSGLPNDRFFAVRPEGSVSTLKIQRTERGDSAVYLCASSTTGGDNYGYTFGSGTRLTVV.

V usage is TRBV11-1 and J usage is TRBJ2-7, with 11 bases aligning to TRBD2. Germline lookup yields CDR1 SGHAT and CDR2 FQDESV (reference sequence). Trimming at V came to 5 bases and at J to 5 bases, leaving 5 bases not matched to a gene. The CDR3 sequence is 14 residues long. The CDR3 sequence: CASSLSGRVNEQYF. CDR3 nucleotides: TGTGCCAGCAGCCTTAGCGGGAGGGTGAACGAGCAGTACTTC.

This chain connects TRBV28 to TRBJ1-5, with unresolved D. Trimming took off 6 bases at V and 7 bases at J, with 10 bases between the two ends. This CDR3 contains 12 residues. Germline V CDR1 and CDR2: MDHEN, SYDVKM. The chain's CDR3 is CASSLYPQPQHF. The CDR3 nucleotides are TGTGCCAGCAGCCTATACCCCCAGCCCCAGCATTTT.

This chain joins TRBV29-1 and TRBJ1-3; no firm D call. From germline, CDR1 is SQVTM and CDR2 ANQGSEA. CDR3 length: 14 residues. The germline V and J ends were trimmed by 6 bases and 1 base, with 13 bases remaining between them. This CDR3 reads CSVLPRASGNTIYF. CDR3 coding DNA: TGCAGCGTCCTCCCTCGCGCATCTGGAAACACCATATATTTT.

This chain links TRBV30 with TRBJ1-1, with D possibly matching TRBD1 (6 bases). V was trimmed by 4 bases and J by 0 bases, leaving 12 bases between them. The CDR3 totals 14 residues. The germline gives CDR1 GTSNPN, CDR2 SVGIG (reference sequence). Here the CDR3 DNA reads TGTGCCTGGATGGACAGTACTATGAACACTGAAGCTTTCTTT. Translating gives CAWMDSTMNTEAFF.

The chain links TRBV21-1 to TRBJ1-1. TRBV21-1 is a listed pseudogene. This CDR3 contains 16 residues. CDR3 DNA sequence: TGTGCCAGCAGCAAGGGAGGGTTACAGGGGTGCCCTGAAGCTTTCTTT. Amino acids: CASSKGGLQGCPEAFF.

V is TRBV9 and J is TRBJ1-2; D perhaps matches TRBD1 (6 bases). Per the germline V gene, CDR1 is SGDLS and CDR2 is YYNGEE. Trimming pared 6 bases from V and 4 bases from J, leaving 10 bases between. The CDR3 runs to 12 residues. The CDR3 sequence: CASKDSFYGYTF. CDR3 coding DNA: TGTGCCAGCAAGGACAGTTTCTATGGCTACACCTTC.

The genes are TRBV19 and TRBJ1-3, with a weak D call TRBD1 (5 bases). The CDR3 is 14 residues long. Between the trimmed V and J ends, which lost 4 bases and 0 bases, there was a span of 7 bases. Per germline, CDR1 LNHDA and CDR2 SQIVND (reference sequence). The CDR3 nucleotides read TGTGCCAGTAGTACACAGGACTCTGGAAACACCATATATTTT. Protein sequence: CASSTQDSGNTIYF.

The CDR3 DNA follows: TGTGCCAGCAGCATGGGAAACAGAGGAGAGACCCAGTACTTC. Residues: CASSMGNRGETQYF. The gene calls are TRBV12-1 and TRBJ2-5. TRBV12-1 has pseudogene status. The CDR3 sequence is 14 residues long.

The rearrangement joins TRBV30 to TRBJ1-2; D perhaps matches TRBD1 (6 bases). V lost 2 bases, J lost 4 bases, and 17 bases lay in between. This CDR3 region has 15 residues. CDR1 GTSNPN and CDR2 SVGIG come from the germline V gene (reference sequence). The CDR3, as DNA: TGTGCCTGGAGTCGCCTGAGGGGGTCATCCTATGGCTACACCTTC. This encodes CAWSRLRGSSYGYTF.

The CDR3 reads CASSGINREETQYF. The CDR3 DNA is TGTGCCAGCAGTGGAATAAACAGGGAAGAGACCCAGTACTTC. This sequence joins TRBV28 and TRBJ2-5; TRBD1 is a possible D gene (6 bases). The CDR3 has 14 amino acids. With 5 bases removed from V and 3 bases from J, the gap between germline ends came to 13 bases. Germline assignment: CDR1 MDHEN and CDR2 SYDVKM.

This sequence joins TRBV25-1 and TRBJ1-1; 9 bases map to TRBD1. V gave up 2 bases and J gave up 3 bases; unmatched junction bases: 4. The germline V gene encodes CDR1 MGHDK and CDR2 SYGVNS. CDR3 length equals 15 residues. DNA of the CDR3: TGTGCCAGCAGTGAACCGGGACAGGGTCACACTGAAGCTTTCTTT. This sequence encodes CASSEPGQGHTEAFF.